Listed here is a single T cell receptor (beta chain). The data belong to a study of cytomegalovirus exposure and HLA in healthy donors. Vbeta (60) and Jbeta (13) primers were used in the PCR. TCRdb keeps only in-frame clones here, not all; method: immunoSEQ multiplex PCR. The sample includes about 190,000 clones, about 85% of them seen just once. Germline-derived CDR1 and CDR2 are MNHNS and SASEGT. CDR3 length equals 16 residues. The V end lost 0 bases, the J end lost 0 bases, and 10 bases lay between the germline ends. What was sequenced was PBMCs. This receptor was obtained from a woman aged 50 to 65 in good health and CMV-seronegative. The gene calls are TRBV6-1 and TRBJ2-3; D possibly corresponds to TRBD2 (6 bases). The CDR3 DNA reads TGTGCCAGCAGTGAAGCGGCGGGGCCAAGCACAGATACGCAGTATTTT. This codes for CASSEAAGPSTDTQYF.